Each of the 3 T cell receptor beta chains below was sequenced from the same sample in a study of blood T cells in healthy people across ages. Alongside a J-beta primer mix, a sample-barcoded 5' primer served in a second PCR lasting 7 to 11 cycles. TCRdb re-derived calls from the 5' RACE reads in MiXCR, one entry per CDR3 protein. The table has 1.5 million to 2 million distinct CDR3 sequences, about two fifths seen once; the top ten hold 20% to 25%. The sequenced sample was blood. The receptors originated from a human donor in good health.

This chain uses TRBV6-2 or TRBV6-3 with TRBJ1-1; 8 bases are a match to TRBD1. This CDR3 contains 16 residues. Unmatched junction bases numbered 10, after V lost 5 bases and J lost 2 bases. The germline V gene encodes CDR1 MNHEY and CDR2 SVGEGT. CDR3 sequence (DNA): TGTGCCAGCAGTGCCCTAACGGACAGGGCAAACACTGAAGCTTTCTTT. It yields the protein CASSALTDRANTEAFF.

The J gene is TRBJ2-1, the V gene TRBV7-2, with unresolved D. The germline V gene has CDR1 SGHTA and CDR2 FQGNSA. With 1 base removed from V and 3 bases from J, the gap between germline ends came to 7 bases. The CDR3 runs 14 residues. CDR3 nucleotide sequence: TGTGCCAGCAGCTTAGATCTCTACTACAATGAGCAGTTCTTC. Amino acids: CASSLDLYYNEQFF.

The V call is TRBV6-5, the J call TRBJ2-2; 7 bases map to TRBD1. The length of the CDR3 is 14 residues. CDR1 MNHEY and CDR2 SVGAGI come from the germline V gene. After removal of 1 base from V and 6 bases from J, the junction contained 2 bases not matched to a gene. The CDR3 DNA reads as TGTGCCAGCAGTTACTGGACAGGATCCGGGGAGCTGTTTTTT. Protein sequence: CASSYWTGSGELFF.